This record covers a single T cell receptor (beta chain). Seattle's cohort entered during active infection and was followed longitudinally. The junction had 10 bases not matched to a gene; V was cut back by 5 bases and J by 8 bases. CDR1 is SGHTA, CDR2 FQGNSA, per germline. This CDR3 is 14 amino acids long. The data originate from a study of blood T cell repertoires in COVID-19. TCRdb's table, derived via immunoSEQ multiplex PCR, lists solely in-frame clones and lacks some. This table has roughly 220,000 clones, around 81% appearing once. The TCR originated in a woman of 80 years or more with COVID-19, enrolled during active disease. The specimen was peripheral blood. The V gene is TRBV7-2, the J gene TRBJ1-1; 8 bases map to TRBD1. CDR3 nucleotide sequence: TGTGCCAGCAGCAAAGAGGGACAGGCGATCGAAGCTTTCTTT. Translated: CASSKEGQAIEAFF.